Listed here are 21 T cell receptor beta chains from one sample, sequenced in a study of shared clonotypes between healthy human individuals. Terminally differentiated effector memory CD45RA+ cells were excluded from the naive CD8 cells, which were CD45RO-negative and positively selected for CCR7. Here immunoSEQ multiplex PCR was the method, and the copy in TCRdb shows in-frame clones only, minus some. The sample holds just over 2,000,000 clones, just under 95% seen once. Sequencing was carried out using naive CD8+ T cells sorted from blood. The origin of the receptors is a man aged 18 to 29 in good health.

Concerning this clone itself: Other DNA sequences in this sample translate to the same CDR3. The chain uses TRBV6-5 and TRBJ2-7, with 11 nucleotides matching TRBD1. The germline V gene has CDR1 MNHEY and CDR2 SVGAGI. The V segment lost 9 bases and the J segment 3 bases; nucleotides outside the gene matches: 1. This CDR3 spans 12 amino acids. CDR3 DNA: TGTGCCAGTGGGACAGGGGGCTACGAGCAGTACTTC. Its translation is CASGTGGYEQYF.

As to this clone: The identical CDR3 is also encoded by other nucleotide sequences in the sample. This sequence joins TRBV27 and TRBJ1-3; D ambiguous. Germline CDR1 MNHEY, CDR2 SMNVEV (reference sequence). The CDR3 spans 15 residues. V was pared by 0 bases and J by 0 bases, with 6 bases between. In nucleotides, the CDR3 is TGTGCCAGCAGTTTATCGGCAGGCTCTGGAAACACCATATATTTT. It codes for CASSLSAGSGNTIYF.

The chain carries TRBV7-2 and TRBJ2-1; maybe TRBD2 (6 bases). The germline V gene has CDR1 SGHTA and CDR2 FQGNSA. The CDR3 loop spans 15 amino acids. Trimming removed 1 base at V and 5 bases at J, with 12 bases between. CDR3 loop: CASSLGRLANNEQFF. DNA for the CDR3: TGTGCCAGCAGCTTAGGCCGGCTAGCGAACAATGAGCAGTTCTTC. The variable domain in full, with the rest retrieved from reference TRBV7-2 and TRBJ2-1, is GAGVSQSPSNKVTEKGKDVELRCDPISGHTALYWYRQSLGQGLEFLIYFQGNSAPDKSGLPSDRFSAERTGGSVSTLTIQRTQQEDSAVYLCASSLGRLANNEQFFGPGTRLTVL.

The chain is built from TRBV10-1 and TRBJ1-1; D remains unclear. The CDR3 loop spans 13 amino acids. The V gene lost 1 base and the J gene lost 4 bases, with 7 bases spanning the gap. CDR1 is WNHNN, CDR2 SYGVQD, per germline (reference sequence). The CDR3 region is CASSEFGVTEAFF. The CDR3 DNA reads TGCGCCAGCAGTGAGTTCGGGGTCACTGAAGCTTTCTTT.

This rearrangement joins TRBV27 to TRBJ2-7; no definite D call. The CDR3 runs 14 residues. V was clipped by 4 bases and J by 3 bases, with 13 bases between them. Germline V gene lookup returns CDR1 MNHEY and CDR2 SMNVEV (reference sequence). The CDR3, as DNA: TGTGCCAGCAGTTATCGACCGGACGGCTACGAGCAGTACTTC. The encoded protein is CASSYRPDGYEQYF.

A few counts support this clone. Within the sample, other DNA sequences also encode this same CDR3. The J gene is TRBJ2-3, the V gene TRBV7-9; TRBD2 matches 8 bases. CDR3 size: 15 residues. V was pared by 2 bases and J by 0 bases, with 1 base of the junction left unmatched. Germline CDR1 SEHNR, CDR2 FQNEAQ (reference sequence). CDR3 nucleotides: TGTGCCAGCAGCTTACTAGCGGGTAGCACAGATACGCAGTATTTT. Translated, it gives CASSLLAGSTDTQYF.

The rearrangement links TRBV30 to TRBJ1-4; D unresolved. This CDR3 comprises 15 residues. The ends were cut back, 0 bases at V and 4 bases at J, with 12 bases in the middle. CDR1 and CDR2 (germline): GTSNPN, SVGIG (reference sequence). This CDR3 reads CAWSVRGQINEKLFF. The DNA for the CDR3 is TGTGCCTGGAGTGTACGCGGTCAGATTAATGAAAAACTGTTTTTT.

The gene calls are TRBV11-3 and TRBJ1-1; D uncertain. V shed 4 bases and J shed 4 bases, with 10 bases lying between them. The CDR3 spans 13 residues. Germline CDR1 reads SGHNT; CDR2 reads YENEEA. DNA of the CDR3: TGTGCCAGCAGCTCAGAGGCGACCACTGAAGCTTTCTTT. Translation gives CASSSEATTEAFF.

The V call is TRBV6-5, the J call TRBJ2-5; D call uncertain. Germline values: CDR1 MNHEY, CDR2 SVGAGI. Between the trimmed V and J ends, which lost 3 bases and 5 bases, there was a span of 10 bases. The CDR3 spans 13 residues. DNA of the CDR3: TGTGCCAGCAGTTATGAGGTCTGGGAGACCCAGTACTTC. Translation: CASSYEVWETQYF.

The chain carries TRBV7-6 and TRBJ2-1; no clear D gene. With 2 bases removed from V and 0 bases from J, the gap between germline ends came to 8 bases. Looked up from germline, CDR1 is SGHVS and CDR2 is FNYEAQ. The CDR3 sequence is 15 residues long. CDR3 nucleotides: TGTGCCAGCAGCTTAAGTACAGTCTCCTACAATGAGCAGTTCTTC. This translates into CASSLSTVSYNEQFF.

CDR3: CASLAGANVLTF. DNA for the CDR3: TGTGCCAGCCTAGCTGGGGCCAACGTCCTGACTTTC. V and J are TRBV19 and TRBJ2-6; unclear D gene. The length of the CDR3 is 12 residues. Germline V gene lookup returns CDR1 LNHDA and CDR2 SQIVND (reference sequence). V lost 9 bases and J 2 bases, leaving 5 bases between the germline ends.

On this clone itself: The same CDR3 arises from other DNA sequences in this sample as well. The chain has TRBV10-3 and TRBJ2-7; unclear D gene. The CDR3 loop spans 12 amino acids. Per germline, CDR1 ENHRY and CDR2 SYGVKD. V was clipped by 3 bases and J by 1 base, with 4 bases between them. The CDR3 coding sequence is TGTGCCATCAGTGACGGATCCTACGAGCAGTACTTC. Protein product: CAISDGSYEQYF.

The CDR3 DNA reads as TGCGCCAGCAGCCAAGTCTCCGGTTACACTGAAGCTTTCTTT. Protein sequence: CASSQVSGYTEAFF. This rearrangement joins TRBV4-1 to TRBJ1-1; D call uncertain. The germline V and J ends were trimmed by 1 base and 3 bases, with 9 bases remaining between them. Germline CDR1 reads MGHRA; CDR2 reads YSYEKL. The CDR3 is made up of 14 amino acids.

The gene calls are TRBV6-1 and TRBJ1-4; D is undetermined. Trimming removed 2 bases at V and 4 bases at J, with 14 bases between. CDR1 is MNHNS and CDR2 is SASEGT in the germline V gene. The CDR3 is 16 amino acids. CDR3 region: CASSERWRRVNEKLFF. The CDR3 DNA reads as TGTGCCAGCAGTGAAAGGTGGCGTAGGGTTAATGAAAAACTGTTTTTT.

The chain recombines TRBV27 with TRBJ1-2, with TRBD1 matching 9 bases. CDR3 size: 14 residues. Germline CDR1 is MNHEY and CDR2 is SMNVEV (reference sequence). V was pared by 5 bases and J by 8 bases, with 9 bases of the junction left unmatched. In nucleotides, the CDR3 is TGTGCCAGCAGTCCCTGGACAGGGGCGGGGGGCTACACCTTC. Amino acid sequence: CASSPWTGAGGYTF.

The chain recombines TRBV5-4 with TRBJ2-5; D may be TRBD1 or TRBD2 (5 bases each). The germline V and J ends were trimmed by 2 bases and 4 bases, with 9 bases remaining between them. This CDR3 is 13 amino acids long. Germline loops: CDR1 SGHNT, CDR2 YYREEE (reference sequence). The CDR3 is CASSFRGVETQYF. The CDR3 DNA sequence: TGTGCCAGCAGCTTTCGAGGGGTAGAGACCCAGTACTTC.

The V gene is TRBV6-6, the J gene TRBJ2-7; D unresolved. The germline CDR1 and CDR2 sequences are MNHNY and SVGAGI (reference sequence). CDR3 length equals 12 residues. Trimming cost V 4 bases and J 5 bases, with 9 bases left between them. The CDR3 DNA reads as TGTGCCAGCAGTTTTGGGTGGGACGAGCAGTACTTC. Translated, it gives CASSFGWDEQYF.

As regards this clone: The same CDR3 is also encoded by other DNA sequences in this sample. V gene TRBV19 combines with J gene TRBJ2-7; weak D call: TRBD1 (5 bases). The germline V gene has CDR1 LNHDA and CDR2 SQIVND (reference sequence). The V end lost 3 bases, the J end lost 4 bases, and 7 bases lay between the germline ends. The CDR3 loop spans 12 amino acids. In DNA, the CDR3 is TGTGCCAGTAGTATGGGGCAGTACGAGCAGTACTTC. Translating it yields CASSMGQYEQYF.

This clone was picked up a small number of times. The chain carries TRBV19 and TRBJ2-1; tentatively, D is TRBD1 (5 bases). Trimming stripped 6 bases from V and 4 bases from J, with 13 bases between. Germline CDR1 and CDR2: LNHDA and SQIVND (reference sequence). CDR3 length: 14 residues. The CDR3 is CASSLAGWYNEQFF. The CDR3 DNA follows: TGTGCCAGTAGCCTGGCAGGGTGGTACAATGAGCAGTTCTTC.

With respect to this clone: Within the sample, other DNA sequences also encode this same CDR3. This chain uses TRBV5-6 with TRBJ2-7, with D possibly being TRBD2 (6 bases). Per germline, CDR1 SGHDT and CDR2 YYEEEE. The V end was cut by 2 bases, the J end by 1 base, with 7 bases between. The CDR3 is 13 residues long. The CDR3 here is CASSFRESYEQYF. The DNA for the CDR3 is TGTGCCAGCAGCTTCCGGGAGTCCTACGAGCAGTACTTC.

The rearrangement joins TRBV27 to TRBJ2-7; D gene ambiguous. V lost 6 bases and J 4 bases, leaving 13 bases between the germline ends. CDR1 is MNHEY, CDR2 SMNVEV, per germline (reference sequence). The CDR3 is made up of 13 amino acids. The CDR3 DNA reads as TGTGCCAGCAGCATGGGTTTGGTTTACGAGCAGTACTTC. It encodes CASSMGLVYEQYF.